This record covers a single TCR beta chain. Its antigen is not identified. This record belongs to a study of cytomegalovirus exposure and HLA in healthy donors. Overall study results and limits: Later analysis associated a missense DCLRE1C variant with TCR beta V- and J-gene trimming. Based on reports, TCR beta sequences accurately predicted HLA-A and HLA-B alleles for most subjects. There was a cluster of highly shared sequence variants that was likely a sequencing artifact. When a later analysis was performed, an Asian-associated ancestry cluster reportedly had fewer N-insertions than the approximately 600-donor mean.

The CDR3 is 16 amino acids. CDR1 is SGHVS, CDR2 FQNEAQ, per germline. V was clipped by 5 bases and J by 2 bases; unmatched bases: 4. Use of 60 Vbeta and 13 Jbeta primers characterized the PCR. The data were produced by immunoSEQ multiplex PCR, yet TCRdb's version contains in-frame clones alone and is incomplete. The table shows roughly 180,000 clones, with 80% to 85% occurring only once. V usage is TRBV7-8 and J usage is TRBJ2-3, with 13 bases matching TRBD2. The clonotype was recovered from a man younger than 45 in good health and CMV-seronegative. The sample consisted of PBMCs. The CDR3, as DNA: TGTGCCAGCAGCCCGGGACTAGCGGGACACACAGATACGCAGTATTTT. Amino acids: CASSPGLAGHTDTQYF.